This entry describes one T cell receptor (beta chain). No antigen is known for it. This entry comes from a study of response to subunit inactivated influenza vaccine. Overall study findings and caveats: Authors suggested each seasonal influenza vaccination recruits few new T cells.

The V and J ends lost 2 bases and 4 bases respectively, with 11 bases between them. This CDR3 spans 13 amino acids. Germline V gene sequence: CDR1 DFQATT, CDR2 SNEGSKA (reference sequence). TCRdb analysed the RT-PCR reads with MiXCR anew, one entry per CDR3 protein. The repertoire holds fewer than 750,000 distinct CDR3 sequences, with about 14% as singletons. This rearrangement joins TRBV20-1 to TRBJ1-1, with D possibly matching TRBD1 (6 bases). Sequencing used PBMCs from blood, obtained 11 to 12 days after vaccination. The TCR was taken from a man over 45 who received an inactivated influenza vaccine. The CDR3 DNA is TGCAGTGCTAGAACAGGGTTACCCACTGAAGCTTTCTTT. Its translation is CSARTGLPTEAFF.